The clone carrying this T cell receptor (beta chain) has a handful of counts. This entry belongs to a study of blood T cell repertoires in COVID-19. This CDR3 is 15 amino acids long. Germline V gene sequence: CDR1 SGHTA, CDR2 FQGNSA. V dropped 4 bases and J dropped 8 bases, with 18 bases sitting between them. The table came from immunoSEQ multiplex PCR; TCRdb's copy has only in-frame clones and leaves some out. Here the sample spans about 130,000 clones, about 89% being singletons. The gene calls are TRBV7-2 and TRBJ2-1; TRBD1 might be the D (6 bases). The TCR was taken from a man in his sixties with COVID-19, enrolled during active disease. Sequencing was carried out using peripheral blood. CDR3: CASSSQGHLFHEQFF. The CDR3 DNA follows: TGTGCCAGCAGCTCACAGGGTCATCTGTTCCATGAGCAGTTCTTC.